The rows below give T cell receptor beta chains drawn from one sample of a study of control samples from healthy donors and cancer patients. Libraries were prepared by immunoSEQ multiplex PCR; TCRdb keeps only in-frame clonotypes and omits some of them. Of over 90,000 clones in the sample, roughly 91% are singletons; the top ten hold about a fifth. The sample was PBMCs. Every receptor here comes from a man in his sixties with lung cancer. Both conserved end residues are part of each CDR3. A D gene is named only where the DNA matches it firmly. Part of the rows lack a size; the others show once, few, many or a class for expanded clones.

V gene	D gene	clone size	J gene	CDR3 length	CDR3 protein	CDR3 DNA
TRBV5-1	.	once	TRBJ1-2	14	CASTLGPGLIGYTF	TGCGCCAGCACCTTAGGACCCGGACTTATTGGCTACACCTTC
TRBV30	.	few	TRBJ2-3	14	CAWTKGIPTDTQYF	TGTGCCTGGACAAAGGGGATTCCCACAGATACGCAGTATTTT
TRBV11-3	.	.	TRBJ1-2	12	CASRLARGGYTF	TGTGCCAGCAGGCTGGCGCGAGGGGGCTACACCTTC
TRBV3-1/TRBV3-2	.	.	TRBJ1-1	14	CASSQDTGYAEAFF	TGTGCCAGCAGCCAAGATACCGGGTACGCTGAAGCTTTCTTT
TRBV29-1	TRBD1	.	TRBJ2-5	13	CSVTRQGSETQYF	TGCAGCGTAACTCGACAGGGCAGCGAGACCCAGTACTTC
TRBV6-1	.	.	TRBJ2-3	18	CASSVATLGRWATDTQYF	TGTGCCAGCAGTGTTGCAACTTTGGGCCGATGGGCCACAGATACGCAGTATTTT
TRBV2	.	.	TRBJ1-2	13	CASSEQGDYGYTF	TGTGCCAGCAGTGAGCAGGGTGACTATGGCTACACCTTC
TRBV25-1	TRBD1	.	TRBJ2-7	15	CASERPGTGVYEQYF	TGTGCCAGCGAGAGACCCGGGACAGGGGTCTACGAGCAGTACTTC
TRBV9	TRBD1	.	TRBJ1-1	15	CASSSRQGGYTEAFF	TGTGCCAGCAGCTCTCGACAGGGGGGGTACACTGAAGCTTTCTTT
TRBV3-1/TRBV3-2	.	few	TRBJ2-2	13	CASSLSSTGELFF	TGTGCCAGCAGCCTCAGTAGTACCGGGGAGCTGTTTTTT
TRBV18	.	.	TRBJ1-3	13	CASSPQVGNTIYF	TGTGCCAGCTCACCCCAGGTCGGAAACACCATATATTTT
TRBV30	.	once	TRBJ1-3	15	CAWSEDGSSGNTIYF	TGTGCCTGGAGTGAAGACGGAAGCTCTGGAAACACCATATATTTT
TRBV15	TRBD1	.	TRBJ1-4	15	CATSRWGQTGEKLFF	TGTGCCACCAGCCGTTGGGGACAGACGGGTGAAAAACTGTTTTTT
TRBV12-3/TRBV12-4	.	.	TRBJ2-4	12	CATQGKENIQYF	TGTGCCACCCAGGGAAAGGAAAACATTCAGTACTTC
TRBV4-1	TRBD2	.	TRBJ2-1	19	CASSQEPGLAGGRANEQFF	TGCGCCAGCAGCCAGGAACCGGGACTAGCGGGGGGGAGGGCCAATGAGCAGTTCTTC
TRBV29-1	TRBD1	.	TRBJ2-7	17	CSVGEGQGNPMSYEQYF	TGCAGCGTTGGGGAGGGACAGGGGAACCCAATGTCCTACGAGCAGTACTTC
TRBV10-2	.	once	TRBJ1-1	16	CASYTGWAIMNTEAFF	TGCGCCAGCTATACAGGTTGGGCAATCATGAACACTGAAGCTTTCTTT
TRBV12-3/TRBV12-4	TRBD1	.	TRBJ2-1	13	CASSGIQGSEQFF	TGTGCCAGCAGTGGTATACAGGGGTCAGAGCAGTTCTTC
TRBV20-1	TRBD1	.	TRBJ1-2	13	CSASPTGAGGYTF	TGCAGTGCTAGTCCGACAGGGGCTGGTGGCTACACCTTC
TRBV11-3	.	once	TRBJ2-2	18	CASSLDLKGTTNTGELFF	TGTGCCAGCAGCTTAGATCTGAAAGGGACGACGAACACCGGGGAGCTGTTTTTT
TRBV6-5	.	.	TRBJ2-2	14	CASSYSDFTGELFF	TGTGCCAGCAGTTACTCGGACTTCACCGGGGAGCTGTTTTTT
TRBV5-6	TRBD1	once	TRBJ1-5	15	CASSFGGQSYQPQHF	TGTGCCAGCAGCTTCGGGGGACAGTCATATCAGCCCCAGCATTTT
TRBV24-1	.	.	TRBJ2-3	12	CATSDLLDTQYF	TGTGCCACCAGTGATTTGCTGGATACGCAGTATTTT
TRBV3-1/TRBV3-2	.	.	TRBJ2-5	12	CASSQTRETQYF	TGTGCCAGCAGCCAAACTAGGGAGACCCAGTACTTC
TRBV30	TRBD1	.	TRBJ1-5	16	CAWSTQLTGLGQPQHF	TGTGCCTGGAGTACCCAACTGACAGGGCTGGGTCAGCCCCAGCATTTT
TRBV5-6	TRBD1	.	TRBJ2-7	16	CASSPTGTGEAYEQYF	TGTGCCAGCAGTCCTACTGGGACAGGGGAAGCCTACGAGCAGTACTTC
TRBV5-4	.	.	TRBJ2-3	15	CASSPQIGPTDTQYF	TGTGCCAGCAGCCCCCAAATTGGCCCCACAGATACGCAGTATTTT
TRBV25-1	.	.	TRBJ1-2	16	CASSEPGPLHLDGYTF	TGTGCCAGCAGTGAACCGGGACCTCTCCATCTCGATGGCTACACCTTC
TRBV3-1/TRBV3-2	.	.	TRBJ1-3	14	CASSQGDSGNTIYF	TGTGCCAGCAGCCAAGGAGACTCTGGAAACACCATATATTTT
TRBV5-4	TRBD1	few	TRBJ2-1	14	CASRMDRGEDEQFF	TGTGCCAGCAGAATGGACAGGGGGGAGGATGAGCAGTTCTTC
TRBV6-2/TRBV6-3	TRBD1	.	TRBJ2-1	16	CASSSLTGTAYNEQFF	TGTGCCAGCAGTTCACTTACCGGGACAGCTTACAATGAGCAGTTCTTC
TRBV7-3	.	.	TRBJ2-1	14	CASSPQGADNEQFF	TGTGCCAGCAGCCCTCAAGGGGCAGACAATGAGCAGTTCTTC
TRBV29-1	.	.	TRBJ1-2	10	CSVEQYGYTF	TGCAGCGTAGAGCAGTATGGCTACACCTTC
TRBV6-5	.	.	TRBJ2-2	16	CASSYSLTANTGELFF	TGTGCCAGCAGTTACTCTTTGACAGCGAACACCGGGGAGCTGTTTTTT
TRBV7-9	.	.	TRBJ2-3	18	CASSPKWTSSPSTDTQYF	TGTGCCAGCAGCCCCAAGTGGACCTCCAGCCCTAGCACAGATACGCAGTATTTT
TRBV5-4	.	.	TRBJ2-6	16	CASSLAGYSGANVLTF	TGTGCCAGCAGCTTGGCCGGTTACTCTGGGGCCAACGTCCTGACTTTC
TRBV12-5	.	.	TRBJ2-7	12	CASGSESYEQYF	TGTGCTAGTGGTTCCGAGTCCTACGAGCAGTACTTC
TRBV24-1	.	.	TRBJ1-1	14	CATRKEGGHTEAFF	TGTGCCACCAGGAAGGAGGGGGGACACACTGAAGCTTTCTTT
TRBV4-1	TRBD1	.	TRBJ1-1	16	CASSQETGRMNTEAFF	TGCGCCAGCAGCCAAGAGACAGGGCGAATGAACACTGAAGCTTTCTTT
TRBV10-3	TRBD1	once	TRBJ2-3	16	CAISAGTGTSTDTQYF	TGTGCCATCAGTGCCGGGACAGGGACTAGCACAGATACGCAGTATTTT
TRBV3-1/TRBV3-2	.	.	TRBJ2-5	14	CASSQDGGRAAQYF	TGTGCCAGCAGCCAAGATGGAGGCAGGGCCGCCCAGTACTTC
TRBV6-5	.	once	TRBJ1-1	14	CASSYSIPGGRAFF	TGTGCCAGCAGTTACTCGATCCCCGGGGGCAGAGCTTTCTTT